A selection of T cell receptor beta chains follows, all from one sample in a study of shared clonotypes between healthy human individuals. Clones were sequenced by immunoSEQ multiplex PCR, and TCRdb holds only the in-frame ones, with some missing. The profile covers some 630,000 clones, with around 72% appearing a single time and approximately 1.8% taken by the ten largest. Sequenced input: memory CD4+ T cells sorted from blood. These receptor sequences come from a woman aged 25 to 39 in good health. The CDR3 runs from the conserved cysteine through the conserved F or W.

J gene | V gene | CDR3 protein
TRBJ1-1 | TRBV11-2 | CASSLDPDRDSRTFF
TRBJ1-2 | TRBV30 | CAWASQGDGYTF
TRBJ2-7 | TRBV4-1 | CASSLDSTYEQYF
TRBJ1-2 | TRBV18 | CASSSGGDYGYTF
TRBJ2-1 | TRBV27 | CASSNIQGSSSYNEQFF
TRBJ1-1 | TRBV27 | CASSLRPSTEAFF
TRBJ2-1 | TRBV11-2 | CASSLTSGSSYNEQFF
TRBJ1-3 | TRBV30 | CASKQGAGNTIYF
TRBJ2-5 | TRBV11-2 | CASSYGLAVETRWETQYF
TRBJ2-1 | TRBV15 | CATSGDRGSYNEQFF
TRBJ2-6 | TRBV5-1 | CASSPGTSSSSGANVLTF
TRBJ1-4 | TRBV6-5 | CASSYSFSRPNEKLFF
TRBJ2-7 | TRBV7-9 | CASSQALGVYEQYF
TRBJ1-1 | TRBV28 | CASSDPVNTEAFF
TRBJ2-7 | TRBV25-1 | CASSDPNRGPDEQYF
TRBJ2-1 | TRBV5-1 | CASSPSSAGYNEQFF
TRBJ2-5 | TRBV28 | CASSSIVPSGRAQETQYF
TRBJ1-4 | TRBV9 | CASSVASRGGEKLFF
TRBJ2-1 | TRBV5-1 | CASSLLEAGYNEQFF
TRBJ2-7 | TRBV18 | CASSPPELLAGSRRSYEQYF
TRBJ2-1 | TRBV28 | CASRLRSSYNEQFF
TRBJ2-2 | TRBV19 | CASRAAGGRGLSGELFF